One and the same sample provided the 21 T cell receptor beta chains below, sequenced in a study of human T cells and chemical hapten exposure. TCRdb analysed the RACE reads with MiXCR anew, one entry per CDR3 protein. The sample has about 250,000 distinct CDR3 sequences, roughly 7.7% seen once. Time point meaning: pre-sensitization, week 0. Documented treatment: therapeutic diphenylcyclopropenone sensitization with weekly scalp DPC. The sequences come from whole blood, collected in connection with sensitization to the hapten diphenylcyclopropenone (DPC). All receptors derive from a man aged 18 to 35 with alopecia areata. Some clones in this sample may be carry-over from other donors' samples.

Many counts were recorded for this clonotype. The chain uses TRBV10-3 and TRBJ2-2; 8 positions match TRBD1. V was pared by 6 bases and J by 6 bases, with 6 bases of the junction left unmatched. The CDR3 length is 14 residues. CDR1 and CDR2 (germline): ENHRY, SYGVKD. CDR3 region: CAISRTGLAGELFF. In nucleotides, the CDR3 is TGTGCCATCAGCAGGACAGGGCTAGCCGGGGAGCTGTTTTTT.

This clonotype was observed at least ten times. The CDR3 coding sequence is TGTGCCAGCAGTCCCGCTAGCGGGGGCAATGAGCAGTTCTTC. It translates to CASSPASGGNEQFF. The J gene is TRBJ2-1, the V gene TRBV28; 10 nucleotides agree with TRBD2. The CDR3 consists of 14 residues. With V trimmed by 5 bases and J by 6 bases, 4 bases remained unmatched. Germline V gene data show CDR1 as MDHEN and CDR2 as SYDVKM.

This clonotype has at least ten counts. This rearrangement joins TRBV6-2 or TRBV6-3 to TRBJ1-2; D call uncertain. V was trimmed by 5 bases and J by 4 bases, leaving 8 bases between them. The CDR3 totals 12 residues. From germline, CDR1 is MNHEY and CDR2 SVGEGT. The CDR3 DNA reads as TGTGCCAGCAGTGAGTATGGCTATGGCTACACCTTC. Its translation is CASSEYGYGYTF.

This clonotype has a count of ten or more. This chain links TRBV5-6 with TRBJ2-5; maybe TRBD1 (6 bases). The CDR3 totals 13 residues. Trimming left V 4 bases short and J 5 bases short, with 12 bases between. Germline values: CDR1 SGHDT, CDR2 YYEEEE. The CDR3: CASSPSGEETQYF. CDR3 DNA: TGTGCCAGCAGCCCGTCAGGGGAGGAGACCCAGTACTTC.

The table lists this clonotype with a few counts. The conserved final phenylalanine or tryptophan is absent from the CDR3, which likely points to a read error. The DNA is omitted, as the CDR3 cannot be located on it reliably, and the CDR3 follows TCRdb's listing. The gene calls are TRBV27 and TRBJ2-7. The CDR3 is 8 amino acids long, termini counted. Germline V gene sequence: CDR1 MNHEY, CDR2 SMNVEV (reference sequence). The CDR3 loop is CASSRRSI.

The V and J genes are TRBV7-2 and TRBJ2-5, with D unclear. The CDR3 has 13 amino acids. Trimming removed 7 bases from V and 4 bases from J, with 13 bases in between. CDR1 is SGHTA, CDR2 FQGNSA, per germline. The CDR3 coding sequence is TGTGCCAGCAATGAGATTTCAGGAGAGACCCAGTACTTC. Translation: CASNEISGETQYF.

This clonotype was seen only a few times. The chain is built from TRBV2 and TRBJ2-7; D possibly corresponds to TRBD1 (6 bases). The V end was cut by 6 bases, the J end by 4 bases, with 13 bases between. The germline V gene encodes CDR1 SNHLY and CDR2 FYNNEI. This CDR3 is 13 amino acids long. Here the CDR3 reads CASSFNRDYEQYV. Written as DNA, the CDR3 is TGTGCCAGCAGCTTTAACAGGGATTACGAGCAGTACGTC.

The chain combines TRBV29-1 with TRBJ1-5, with TRBD1 matching 9 bases. The CDR3 has 13 amino acids. The germline CDR1 and CDR2 sequences are SQVTM and ANQGSEA. Losses at the gene ends were 7 bases for V and 3 bases for J; bases not matched to a gene: 4. CDR3 DNA: TGCAGCGCTGGGACAGGGAACAATCAGCCCCAGCATTTT. Its translation is CSAGTGNNQPQHF.

This clonotype has just a few counts. At one end the junction does not follow the germline gene, possibly because of a read error. V usage is TRBV10-3 and J usage is TRBJ1-5; no definite D call. The CDR3 spans 14 residues. In germline, CDR1 is ENHRY, CDR2 SYGVKD. In nucleotides, the CDR3 is TGTGCCGTCAGTGAGTCGGCCCAAAAGGGGCCCCAGCATTTT. Amino acids: CAVSESAQKGPQHF.

The sample holds many counts of this clonotype. The CDR3 nucleotides are TGCGCCAGCAGCTTGTACAATGTAGCTTTCTTT. Translation: CASSLYNVAFF. The V and J genes are TRBV5-1 and TRBJ1-1; unclear D gene. The CDR3 totals 11 residues. Germline-derived CDR1 and CDR2 are SGHRS and YFSETQ. V shed 1 base and J shed 10 bases, with 8 bases lying between them.

As to this clonotype: A much larger clone differs from this one at a single base, so this may be a read error. Given the absence of the conserved phenylalanine or tryptophan at the CDR3 end, a read error is likely. The chain is built from TRBV11-1 and TRBJ2-5; D call uncertain. Germline values: CDR1 SGHAT, CDR2 FQDESV (reference sequence). This CDR3 spans 14 amino acids. V dropped 1 base and J dropped 2 bases, with 8 bases sitting between them. The CDR3 reads CASSLEAVQETQYS. CDR3 in DNA: TGTGCCAGCAGCTTAGAGGCGGTACAAGAGACCCAGTACTCC.

In this sample, this clonotype turned up a few times. The CDR3 bases are TGCGCCAGCAGCTTGGCCCAGGACAGGGGAAACATTCAGTACTTC. It yields the protein CASSLAQDRGNIQYF. V and J are TRBV5-1 and TRBJ2-4; TRBD1 matches at 9 bases. The length of the CDR3 is 15 residues. J lost 6 bases, V lost 0 bases, and 4 bases had no gene match. From germline, CDR1 is SGHRS and CDR2 YFSETQ.

The chain links TRBV6-1 to TRBJ1-5; D call uncertain. V was trimmed by 1 base and J by 0 bases, leaving 7 bases between them. Germline V gene sequence: CDR1 MNHNS, CDR2 SASEGT. There are 15 residues in the CDR3. Written as DNA, the CDR3 is TGTGCCAGCAGTGAAGGGCAGTATAGCAATCAGCCCCAGCATTTT. This codes for CASSEGQYSNQPQHF.

This clonotype was found many times. This sequence joins TRBV29-1 and TRBJ1-1; D gene uncertain. CDR1 SQVTM and CDR2 ANQGSEA come from the germline V gene. This CDR3 comprises 12 residues. V lost 7 bases to trimming and J lost 5 bases, with 14 bases between them. CDR3 sequence reads: CSGAPVRTEAFF. As DNA, the CDR3 is TGCAGCGGCGCCCCGGTTAGAACTGAAGCTTTCTTT.

The V call is TRBV20-1, the J call TRBJ2-7, with 11 nucleotides matching TRBD2. The V gene end was trimmed by 1 base and the J gene end by 4 bases; junction bases not matched to a gene: 6. Germline V CDR1 and CDR2: DFQATT, SNEGSKA (reference sequence). This CDR3 is 15 amino acids long. CDR3 sequence: CSARGGLAELYEQYF. The CDR3 nucleotides are TGCAGTGCTAGAGGGGGACTAGCGGAGTTATACGAGCAGTACTTC.

This clonotype was seen only a few times. The rearrangement uses TRBV6-5 and TRBJ2-7; 10 positions match TRBD1. Germline lookup yields CDR1 MNHEY and CDR2 SVGAGI. The CDR3 runs to 15 residues. V trimming: 5 bases; J trimming: 2 bases; junction bases outside the gene matches: 6. The CDR3 is CASSPGQGIPYEQYF. The CDR3 region has the DNA TGTGCCAGCAGTCCGGGACAGGGGATTCCCTACGAGCAGTACTTC.

About this clonotype: The junction and the germline gene differ at one end; a read error may be behind it. The chain uses TRBV7-8 and TRBJ1-3; no reliable D call. CDR3 length: 16 residues. From germline, CDR1 is SGHVS and CDR2 FQNEAQ. CDR3 amino acids: CASSLSDFYSVNTIYF. DNA for the CDR3: TGTGCCAGCAGCCTCTCGGACTTCTACTCTGTAAACACCATATATTTT. Looking up the rest from reference TRBV7-8 and TRBJ1-3 gives the full variable domain: GAGVSQSPRYKVAKRGQDVALRCDPISGHVSLFWYQQALGQGPEFLTYFQNEAQLDKSGLPSDRFFAERPEGSVSTLKIQRTQQEDSAVYLCASSLSDFYSVNTIYFGEGSWLTVV.

This clonotype has only a few counts. The chain couples TRBV6-5 to TRBJ1-1, with 7 nucleotides matching TRBD1. V gave up 4 bases and J gave up 1 base; unmatched junction bases: 12. Germline V gene lookup returns CDR1 MNHEY and CDR2 SVGAGI. This CDR3 has 17 amino acids. CDR3 region: CASSSSNPQGENTEAFF. In DNA form, the CDR3 reads TGTGCCAGCAGTTCCTCAAACCCCCAGGGGGAGAACACTGAAGCTTTCTTT.

This clonotype was observed a handful of times. The V call is TRBV7-6, the J call TRBJ1-4, with D possibly matching TRBD1 (5 bases). Germline V gives CDR1 SGHVS, CDR2 FNYEAQ. The V gene lost 6 bases and the J gene lost 6 bases, with 17 bases spanning the gap. The length of the CDR3 is 15 residues. CDR3 residues: CASSSNQGADEKLFF. CDR3 DNA sequence: TGTGCCAGCAGTTCTAATCAGGGTGCGGATGAAAAACTGTTTTTT.

This chain connects TRBV27 to TRBJ2-7; 7 bases align to TRBD1. V gave up 2 bases and J gave up 3 bases; unmatched junction bases: 7. In germline, CDR1 is MNHEY, CDR2 SMNVEV (reference sequence). The CDR3 runs to 15 residues. The CDR3 here is CASSLHGPGGYEQYV. The DNA of the CDR3 is TGTGCCAGCAGTTTACATGGCCCAGGGGGCTACGAGCAGTACGTC.

This clonotype was counted only a few times. V and J are TRBV28 and TRBJ2-7, with a possible D match to TRBD1 (5 bases). Germline CDR1 is MDHEN and CDR2 is SYDVKM. Trimming left V 5 bases short and J 3 bases short, with 11 bases between. There are 13 residues in the CDR3. This CDR3 reads CASSLSQGYEQYF. The CDR3 DNA reads as TGTGCCAGCAGTCTGAGCCAGGGCTACGAGCAGTACTTC.